This is a list of T cell receptor beta chains from one sample in a study of cytomegalovirus exposure and HLA in healthy donors. Profiled with immunoSEQ multiplex PCR; TCRdb holds only in-frame clones, not every one. Here the sample spans about 150,000 clones, approximately 80% being singletons. Material: PBMCs. The receptors shown here come from a middle-aged woman in good health and CMV-seronegative. Each CDR3 is given with its conserved first and last residue. D genes are given only for firm matches. Only some rows state a clone size, as once, few, many or a class for expanded clones.

>NA|TRBV27|TRBJ2-2|TRBD1
TGTGCCAGCAGTAACCGACAGGGTTTTAACACCGGGGAGCTGTTTTTT
CASSNRQGFNTGELFF
>once|TRBV5-6|TRBJ2-1|NA
TGTGCCAGCAGCTTGGGCCTAGCGGAGCAGTTCTTC
CASSLGLAEQFF
>few|TRBV7-9|TRBJ2-3|TRBD2
TGTGCCAGCAGCCTGGGACTAGCGGGCACAGATACGCAGTATTTT
CASSLGLAGTDTQYF
>NA|TRBV11-2|TRBJ2-3|NA
TGTGCCAGCAGCTTTCTAAGCTTATCTAGCACAGATACGCAGTATTTT
CASSFLSLSSTDTQYF
>NA|TRBV28|TRBJ1-1|TRBD1
TGTGCCAGCAGTTTCCACAGGGGGCGCATGAACACTGAAGCTTTCTTT
CASSFHRGRMNTEAFF
>NA|TRBV4-3|TRBJ2-3|NA
TGCGCCAGCAGCCAAGATGGCGGGGTTCTGGCAGATACGCAGTATTTT
CASSQDGGVLADTQYF
>NA|TRBV5-5|TRBJ2-2|NA
TGTGCCAGCAGCCATTTCGGCACCGGGGAGCTGTTTTTT
CASSHFGTGELFF
>NA|TRBV7-2|TRBJ2-2|NA
TGTGCCACCACCCCTACGAACACCGGGGAGCTGTTTTTT
CATTPTNTGELFF
>NA|TRBV19|TRBJ2-1|NA
TGTGCCAGTAGTATCGGACAGAACAATGAGCAGTTCTTC
CASSIGQNNEQFF
>NA|TRBV7-3|TRBJ2-1|NA
TGTGCCAGCAGCTTATTGGGGGCCGACAATGAGCAGTTCTTC
CASSLLGADNEQFF
>once|TRBV7-2|TRBJ2-2|TRBD1
TGTGCCAGCAGCCGACCGGACAGGGGTCTGACCGGGGAGCTGTTTTTT
CASSRPDRGLTGELFF
>NA|TRBV19|TRBJ2-5|TRBD1
TGTGCCAGTAGTACCGGACAGGCAGAGACCCAGTACTTC
CASSTGQAETQYF
>NA|TRBV11-3|TRBJ2-5|NA
TGTGCCAGCAGCTCGAGACAGCCTGAGACCCAGTACTTC
CASSSRQPETQYF
>NA|TRBV28|TRBJ1-2|NA
TGTGCCAGCAGTTTAGGGGAGGGTGGCTACACCTTC
CASSLGEGGYTF
>few|TRBV6-5|TRBJ2-3|NA
TGTGCCAGCAGTTACTCGTTCCTCACAGATACGCAGTATTTT
CASSYSFLTDTQYF
>NA|TRBV20-1|TRBJ1-2|TRBD1
TGCAGTGCTGGGACAGCTTATGGCTACACCTTC
CSAGTAYGYTF
>once|TRBV5-6|TRBJ2-6|TRBD1
TGTGCCAGCAGCTTAAAGGGGGCCAGCAGCTTCTCTGGGGCCAACGTCCTGACTTTC
CASSLKGASSFSGANVLTF
>NA|TRBV6-1|TRBJ2-6|NA
TGTGCCAGCAGTGCTCGGGACTTTGGGGCCAACGGCCTGACTTTC
CASSARDFGANGLTF
>NA|TRBV7-9|TRBJ1-1|NA
TGTGCCAGCAGCCACGGGACACTAAGCGTGTTGAACACTGAAGCTTTCTTT
CASSHGTLSVLNTEAFF
>NA|TRBV5-1|TRBJ2-2|TRBD1
TGCGCATCCTACTTTGGGACAGAACCCGGGGAGCTGTTTTTT
CASYFGTEPGELFF
>NA|TRBV4-3|TRBJ1-2|TRBD1
TGCGCCAGCAGCCAAATCGGACAGGGGGATGGCTACACCTTC
CASSQIGQGDGYTF
>NA|TRBV2|TRBJ2-2|NA
TGTGCCAGCAGTGGAAAACAGGGGAACACCGGGGAGCTGTTTTTT
CASSGKQGNTGELFF
>NA|TRBV28|TRBJ2-2|TRBD1
TGTGCCAGCACCCCGGGGACAGGGTTCACCGGGGAGCTGTTTTTT
CASTPGTGFTGELFF
>NA|TRBV6-1|TRBJ2-3|NA
TGTGCCAGCAGTGAGGACAGTTGGGCCACAGATACGCAGTATTTT
CASSEDSWATDTQYF
>once|TRBV11-2|TRBJ2-7|TRBD1
TGTGCCAGCAGCCCATTGACAGGGGGCGCCGAGCAGTACTTC
CASSPLTGGAEQYF
>few|TRBV11-3|TRBJ2-2|NA
TGTGCCAGCAGCTCCCAAGAGGGGGCCGGGGAGCTGTTTTTT
CASSSQEGAGELFF
>NA|TRBV7-2|TRBJ2-3|NA
TGTGCCAGCAGCTTAGTGGGGGGGCGCAGCACAGATACGCAGTATTTT
CASSLVGGRSTDTQYF
>few|TRBV11-1|TRBJ1-2|NA
TGTGCCAGCAGCTTAGGGCAGAACTATGGCTACACCTTC
CASSLGQNYGYTF
>few|TRBV2|TRBJ2-6|NA
TGTGCCAGCAGTGACGGGAGTGGGGCCAACGGCCTGACTTTC
CASSDGSGANGLTF
>NA|TRBV29-1|TRBJ2-7|NA
TGCAGCGTCGGACCGGGGTTGCTCGAGCAGTACTTC
CSVGPGLLEQYF
>few|TRBV7-9|TRBJ1-4|NA
TGTGCCAGCAGCTCCGAGGCCCCCGCTGCAACTAATGAAAAACTGTTTTTT
CASSSEAPAATNEKLFF
>NA|TRBV9|TRBJ2-7|TRBD2
TGTGCCAGCAGCGTTGGGGGGGAGGGCTACGAGCAGTACTTC
CASSVGGEGYEQYF
>NA|TRBV14|TRBJ1-1|TRBD1
TGTGCCAGCAGCCTATTACAGGGGTTAGTTTGGACTGAAGCTTTCTTT
CASSLLQGLVWTEAFF
>NA|TRBV28|TRBJ2-7|NA
TGTGCCAGCAGCCTACAGGGAAGGGGGTCCTACGAGCAGTACTTC
CASSLQGRGSYEQYF
>many|TRBV7-9|TRBJ1-2|NA
TGTGCCAGCAGCGAATCGACAGGACGAGGCTATGGCTACACCTTC
CASSESTGRGYGYTF
>NA|TRBV28|TRBJ2-7|TRBD1
TGTGCCAGCAGTTTAGGTGGGACAGGGGGCTACGAGCAGTACTTC
CASSLGGTGGYEQYF
>few|TRBV19|TRBJ2-7|TRBD2
TGTGCCAGTAGTATAGGGGGACTAGCGGGAAGCCACCCCTACGAGCAGTACTTC
CASSIGGLAGSHPYEQYF
>NA|TRBV28|TRBJ2-7|NA
TGTGCCAGCAGCACGGACTGGCCTAGAGAGCAGTACTTC
CASSTDWPREQYF
>NA|TRBV2|TRBJ1-2|TRBD1
TGTGCCAGCAGTGAAGGGACAGGCGACCCCCTCGGCTACACCTTC
CASSEGTGDPLGYTF